One sample yielded the 9 T cell receptor beta chains listed below, sequenced in a study of response to subunit inactivated influenza vaccine. TCRdb redid the calling of the RT-PCR reads with MiXCR, one entry per CDR3 protein. The table has 450,000 to 500,000 distinct CDR3 sequences, approximately 11% seen once; the top ten hold roughly 12%. The starting material was PBMCs from blood, obtained 45 days after vaccination. These receptors originate from a man aged 50 to 60 who received an inactivated influenza vaccine.

This clonotype was observed a handful of times. The chain joins TRBV5-1 to TRBJ2-5; D gene ambiguous. The CDR3 runs 14 residues. From germline, CDR1 is SGHRS and CDR2 YFSETQ. With 2 bases removed from V and 5 bases from J, the gap between germline ends came to 13 bases. CDR3 DNA sequence: TGCGCCAGCAGCTTTGGTTCGTCACCCGAGACCCAGTACTTC. It specifies CASSFGSSPETQYF.

The chain employs TRBV5-1 and TRBJ1-2, with 7 bases that match TRBD1. J was trimmed by 7 bases and V by 5 bases; bases with no gene match: 11. CDR3 length: 14 amino acids. Germline V gene lookup returns CDR1 SGHRS and CDR2 YFSETQ. In DNA form, the CDR3 reads TGCGCCAGCAGAAGACAGGGCGCCCTTAGTGGCTACACCTTC. Its translation: CASRRQGALSGYTF.

Comment on this clonotype: Its ends do not fully match the called genes, so a read error is possible. The chain links TRBV4-3 to TRBJ1-1; no reliable D call. The CDR3 consists of 13 residues. CDR1 is LGHNA and CDR2 is YSLEER in the germline V gene. The CDR3 sequence: CACSHTENTEAFF. CDR3 in DNA: TGCGCCTGCAGCCACACAGAGAACACTGAAGCTTTCTTT.

This clonotype was observed many times. The chain recombines TRBV20-1 with TRBJ1-2; D is possibly TRBD1 (6 bases). Germline CDR1 is DFQATT and CDR2 is SNEGSKA (reference sequence). V was cut by 6 bases and J by 4 bases, with 15 bases left in between. The CDR3 runs to 13 residues. CDR3 sequence: CSAERRDTYGYTF. DNA for the CDR3: TGCAGTGCCGAAAGAAGGGACACCTATGGCTACACCTTC.

V usage is TRBV9 and J usage is TRBJ2-5, with TRBD2 matching 14 bases. CDR3 length: 15 amino acids. Trimming took 6 bases from V and 5 from J; bases not matched to a gene: 6. Germline V gene sequence: CDR1 SGDLS, CDR2 YYNGEE. The CDR3 loop is CASNSGTSGSETQYF. The CDR3 region has the DNA TGTGCCAGCAACTCCGGGACTAGCGGGAGCGAGACCCAGTACTTC. Full variable domain (remainder filled in from reference TRBV9 and TRBJ2-5): DSGVTQTPKHLITATGQRVTLRCSPRSGDLSVYWYQQSLDQGLQFLIQYYNGEERAKGNILERFSAQQFPDLHSELNLSSLELGDSALYFCASNSGTSGSETQYFGPGTRLLVL.

This clonotype showed up just a few times. The genes are TRBV5-1 and TRBJ1-1, with D uncertain. From germline, CDR1 is SGHRS and CDR2 YFSETQ. There are 15 residues in the CDR3. Trimming removed 3 bases from V and 4 bases from J, with 16 bases in between. The CDR3, as DNA: TGCGCCAGCAGCTCGGGGATTGGCGCTGGCACTGAAGCTTTCTTT. Translation gives CASSSGIGAGTEAFF.

The chain recombines TRBV19 with TRBJ2-1; possible D gene TRBD2, 5 bases. Trimming removed 6 bases from V and 3 bases from J, with 9 bases in between. The CDR3 totals 13 residues. The germline V gene encodes CDR1 LNHDA and CDR2 SQIVND (reference sequence). The DNA of the CDR3 is TGTGCCAGTAGGGCGGGCCTCTACAATGAGCAGTTCTTC. Its translation: CASRAGLYNEQFF.

This clonotype was observed many times. This chain uses TRBV5-1 with TRBJ1-1; D ambiguous. The CDR3 spans 14 residues. Trimming removed 7 bases at V and 1 base at J, with 14 bases between. The germline gives CDR1 SGHRS, CDR2 YFSETQ. This CDR3 is CASHPLTGNTEAFF. The CDR3 nucleotides are TGCGCCAGCCACCCACTGACGGGGAACACTGAAGCTTTCTTT.

This clonotype occurred a few times. The CDR3 sequence: CASSTNRELFF. The CDR3 DNA reads TGTGCCAGCTCGACGAACCGGGAGCTGTTTTTT. The chain carries TRBV18 and TRBJ2-2; D unclear. The V end was cut by 6 bases, the J end by 9 bases, with 8 bases between. Germline V gene data show CDR1 as KGHSH and CDR2 as LQKENI. CDR3 length: 11 residues.